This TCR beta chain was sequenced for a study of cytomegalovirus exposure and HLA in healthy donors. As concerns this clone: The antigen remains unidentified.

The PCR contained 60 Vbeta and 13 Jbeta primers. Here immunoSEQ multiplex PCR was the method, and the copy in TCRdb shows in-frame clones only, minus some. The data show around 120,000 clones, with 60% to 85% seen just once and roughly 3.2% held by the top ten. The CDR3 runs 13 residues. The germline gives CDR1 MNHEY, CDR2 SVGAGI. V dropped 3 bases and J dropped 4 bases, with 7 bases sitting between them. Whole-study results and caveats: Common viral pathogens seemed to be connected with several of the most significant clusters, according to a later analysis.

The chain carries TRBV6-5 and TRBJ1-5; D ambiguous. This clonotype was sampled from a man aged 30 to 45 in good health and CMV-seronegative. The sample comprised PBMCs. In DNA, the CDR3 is TGTGCCAGCAGTTATCGGGAGAATCAGCCCCAGCATTTT. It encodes CASSYRENQPQHF.